This T cell receptor (beta chain) is from a study of OX40 agonist ivuxolimab in advanced cancers. Clones were sequenced by immunoSEQ multiplex PCR, and TCRdb holds only the in-frame ones, with some missing. The sample records 50,000 or so clones, 85% to 95% being singletons. Baseline, cycle 4 day 1, and cycle 7 day 1 were the blood sampling points. Trimming removed 6 bases from V and 3 bases from J, with 3 bases in between. CDR1 is WSHSY and CDR2 is SAAADI in the germline V gene. This CDR3 spans 10 amino acids. This TCR was sampled from an adult with an advanced solid tumor such as melanoma, head and neck, liver or kidney cancer. Sequencing was performed on CD4+ or CD8+ T cells sorted from blood, taken in a trial of the OX40 agonist ivuxolimab. This chain links TRBV10-2 with TRBJ2-7; no reliable D call. The chain's CDR3 is CASRDYEQYF. CDR3 bases: TGCGCCAGCAGGGACTACGAGCAGTACTTC.